The 31 T cell receptor beta chains below all came from one sample that was sequenced in a study of response to subunit inactivated influenza vaccine (dated by TCRdb to 2017 to 2018). Library creation used RT-PCR. Sequencing took place on an Illumina HiSeq 2500. Through fastp at Q25 and MiXCR, TCRdb rebuilt clones from the public reads, retaining in-frame beta chains. For every CDR3 protein sequence, its rows merge into one entry that carries the most common genes and DNA. This sample holds 450,000 to 550,000 distinct CDR3 sequences; around 25% were observed only once. The leading ten clones occupy under 2.5% of the sample. The specimen comprised CD4+ T cells sorted from PBMCs, sampled around 5 days after vaccination. The receptors shown here come from a man in his fifties who received an inactivated influenza vaccine. Donor details come from another sample of the same person, matched by shared clones.

V is TRBV5-1 and J is TRBJ1-3; D is unclear. The germline V gene has CDR1 SGHRS and CDR2 YFSETQ. The CDR3 totals 13 residues. V was shortened by 4 bases and J by 3 bases, with 8 bases between the two germline ends. The CDR3 nucleotides are TGCGCCAGCAGCCCCGCGGGTGGAAACACCATATATTTT. This gives the protein CASSPAGGNTIYF.

The chain recombines TRBV6-6 with TRBJ2-1; D might be TRBD1 (5 bases). The germline gives CDR1 MNHNY, CDR2 SVGAGI (reference sequence). The length of the CDR3 is 13 residues. The V gene lost 5 bases and the J gene lost 7 bases, with 12 bases spanning the gap. The CDR3 sequence: CASSATVQNEQFF. In nucleotides, the CDR3 is TGTGCCAGCAGTGCGACAGTACAAAATGAGCAGTTCTTC.

The chain joins TRBV21-1 to TRBJ1-3. TRBV21-1 is a recognized pseudogene. This CDR3 has 16 residues. Here the CDR3 DNA reads TGTGCCAGCAGCATAGCGCAGGCCCGCTCTGGAAACACCATATATTTT. It encodes CASSIAQARSGNTIYF.

V is TRBV6-2 or TRBV6-3 and J is TRBJ2-1; the match to TRBD2 covers 8 bases. J was trimmed by 7 bases and V by 0 bases; bases with no gene match: 8. Germline CDR1 and CDR2: MNHEY and SVGEGT. The CDR3 loop spans 16 amino acids. The CDR3 nucleotides read TGTGCCAGCAGTTACTCGGAAGCGGGAGCAAAGAATGAGCAGTTCTTC. Residues: CASSYSEAGAKNEQFF.

The chain uses TRBV20-1 and TRBJ2-7; no clear D. Trimming stripped 0 bases from V and 1 base from J, with 13 bases between. The CDR3 sequence is 15 residues long. CDR1 DFQATT and CDR2 SNEGSKA come from the germline V gene (reference sequence). DNA of the CDR3: TGCAGTGCTAGAGATATAATACGCCAATCCTACGAGCAGTACTTC. This sequence encodes CSARDIIRQSYEQYF.

The chain uses TRBV7-8 and TRBJ1-5; 9 positions match TRBD1. V was pared by 1 base and J by 4 bases, with 2 bases of the junction left unmatched. This CDR3 spans 15 amino acids. CDR1 and CDR2 from the germline V gene are SGHVS and FQNEAQ. The CDR3 nucleotides are TGTGCCAGCAGCTTAGACAGGGGGCAGAATCAGCCCCAGCATTTT. Protein sequence: CASSLDRGQNQPQHF.

This chain joins TRBV27 and TRBJ2-2, with 12 bases lining up with TRBD2. Looked up from germline, CDR1 is MNHEY and CDR2 is SMNVEV (reference sequence). The CDR3 has 15 residues. The ends lost 5 bases at V and 4 bases at J; junction bases unmatched: 2. DNA for the CDR3: TGTGCCAGCAGTCTAGCGGGGGGGACCACCGGGGAGCTGTTTTTT. Translation gives CASSLAGGTTGELFF.

The rearrangement links TRBV6-5 to TRBJ1-6; a possible D gene is TRBD1 (5 bases). Germline V gives CDR1 MNHEY, CDR2 SVGAGI. V gave up 0 bases and J gave up 10 bases, with 16 bases separating them. This CDR3 has 16 residues. CDR3 sequence reads: CASSYSKWGRGSPLHF. The CDR3, as DNA: TGTGCCAGCAGTTACTCGAAGTGGGGACGAGGATCACCCCTCCACTTT.

The rearrangement uses TRBV25-1 and TRBJ2-7; D call uncertain. Trimming stripped 5 bases from V and 6 bases from J, with 20 bases between. Germline values: CDR1 MGHDK, CDR2 SYGVNS. The CDR3 runs 15 residues. The CDR3 loop is CASSPPGIASGEQYF. The CDR3, as DNA: TGTGCCAGCAGTCCCCCCGGAATAGCCTCTGGCGAGCAGTACTTC.

This clonotype was recorded only once. This chain joins TRBV24-1 and TRBJ2-7; D not certain. This CDR3 comprises 13 residues. Germline values: CDR1 KGHDR, CDR2 SFDVKD. Trimming took 1 base from V and 9 from J, leaving 12 bases between them. CDR3 region: CATSDFLLRGQYF. DNA of the CDR3: TGTGCCACCAGTGATTTCCTTCTACGAGGGCAGTACTTC.

The chain couples TRBV4-3 to TRBJ2-3; 14 positions match TRBD2. Germline values: CDR1 LGHNA, CDR2 YSLEER. With V trimmed by 0 bases and J by 2 bases, 10 bases remained unmatched. The CDR3 has 20 residues. The CDR3 region is CASSQDQVPGLAGVTDTQYF. The CDR3 nucleotides are TGCGCCAGCAGCCAAGATCAGGTCCCGGGACTAGCGGGGGTCACAGATACGCAGTATTTT.

The chain joins TRBV12-3 or TRBV12-4 to TRBJ2-1; 14 bases map to TRBD2. The V gene end was trimmed by 6 bases and the J gene end by 8 bases; junction bases not matched to a gene: 3. The CDR3 has 14 amino acids. DNA of the CDR3: TGTGCCAGCAGCGGACTAGCGGGGGGCCATGAGCAGTTCTTC. Amino acids: CASSGLAGGHEQFF.

This clonotype was observed a few times. The rearrangement joins TRBV7-2 to TRBJ2-1; D might be TRBD2 (5 bases). Trimming took off 6 bases at V and 3 bases at J, with 15 bases between the two ends. Per germline, CDR1 SGHTA and CDR2 FQGNSA. The CDR3 runs 15 residues. The CDR3: CASSLEGYFYNEQFF. CDR3 sequence (DNA): TGTGCCAGCAGTCTCGAGGGCTATTTCTACAATGAGCAGTTCTTC.

This clonotype has more than one count but fewer than ten. This chain links TRBV28 with TRBJ2-2; D call uncertain. Germline V gives CDR1 MDHEN, CDR2 SYDVKM. Trimming removed 5 bases at V and 7 bases at J, with 8 bases between. The CDR3 consists of 12 residues. This CDR3 reads CASSNYRGELFF. In DNA form, the CDR3 reads TGTGCCAGCAGTAATTACCGCGGGGAGCTGTTTTTT.

The CDR3 DNA is TGCGCCAGCAGGATGGCCGGGACAGGGCTCCCCCGCTACGAGCAGTACTTC. Encoded protein: CASRMAGTGLPRYEQYF. The genes are TRBV5-1 and TRBJ2-7; 9 bases are a match to TRBD1. This CDR3 is built from 17 residues. Per the germline V gene, CDR1 is SGHRS and CDR2 is YFSETQ. The trim removed 5 bases at V and 3 bases at J, leaving 15 bases unmatched.

The rearrangement uses TRBV27 and TRBJ2-1; 8 positions agree with TRBD2. CDR3 length: 14 amino acids. V trimming: 10 bases; J trimming: 5 bases; junction bases outside the gene matches: 10. CDR1 MNHEY and CDR2 SMNVEV come from the germline V gene (reference sequence). CDR3 in DNA: TGTGCCATCGCCGCCGGGACTAGACACAATGAGCAGTTCTTC. Protein: CAIAAGTRHNEQFF.

This clonotype was seen more than once but under ten times. This chain uses TRBV9 with TRBJ2-5; D is unresolved. With 3 bases removed from V and 5 bases from J, the gap between germline ends came to 14 bases. Per germline, CDR1 SGDLS and CDR2 YYNGEE. The CDR3 contains 14 residues. CDR3 DNA sequence: TGTGCCAGCAGCGGTCCATCGCCTGGGGAGACCCAGTACTTC. It codes for CASSGPSPGETQYF.

The sample holds a few counts of this clonotype. The chain joins TRBV6-1 to TRBJ2-1, with 10 bases identical to TRBD2. V gave up 6 bases and J gave up 9 bases; unmatched junction bases: 11. The CDR3 has 15 residues. Germline V gene data show CDR1 as MNHNS and CDR2 as SASEGT. CDR3 DNA: TGTGCCAGCAGGGATATAGCGGGAGGACGCTCTGAGCAGTTCTTC. Protein: CASRDIAGGRSEQFF.

This clonotype has a handful of counts. The chain recombines TRBV12-3 or TRBV12-4 with TRBJ2-7, with TRBD1 identical over 11 bases. Trimming cost V 6 bases and J 4 bases; bases outside gene matches: 14. This CDR3 comprises 17 residues. CDR3 residues: CASSPRIGGDRGYEQYF. In DNA, the CDR3 is TGTGCCAGCAGCCCAAGGATTGGAGGGGACAGGGGGTACGAGCAGTACTTC.

This clonotype has only a few counts. The chain carries TRBV18 and TRBJ2-5, with D perhaps matching TRBD1 or TRBD2 (6 bases each). CDR1 and CDR2 (germline): KGHSH, LQKENI. CDR3 size: 16 residues. Trimming left V 1 base short and J 3 bases short, with 15 bases between. The chain's CDR3 is CASSPRSRGEEETQYF. The CDR3 coding sequence is TGTGCCAGCTCACCACGGTCAAGGGGGGAAGAAGAGACCCAGTACTTC. Using reference TRBV18 and TRBJ2-5 for the parts outside the CDR3, the full variable domain is NAGVMQNPRHLVRRRGQEARLRCSPMKGHSHVYWYRQLPEEGLKFMVYLQKENIIDESGMPKERFSAEFPKEGPSILRIQQVVRGDSAAYFCASSPRSRGEEETQYFGPGTRLLVL.

This clonotype was found a few times. V is TRBV7-9 and J is TRBJ2-1; 11 positions match TRBD2. The CDR3 is made up of 13 amino acids. The trim removed 0 bases at V and 15 bases at J, leaving 4 bases unmatched. The germline CDR1 and CDR2 sequences are SEHNR and FQNEAQ (reference sequence). CDR3 DNA: TGTGCCAGCAGCTTAGCGACTAGCGGGGCTCTGTTCTTC. Translated, it gives CASSLATSGALFF. The full variable domain, its missing parts supplied by reference TRBV7-9 and TRBJ2-1, is DTGVSQNPRHKITKRGQNVTFRCDPISEHNRLYWYRQTLGQGPEFLTYFQNEAQLEKSRLLSDRFSAERPKGSFSTLEIQRTEQGDSAMYLCASSLATSGALFFGPGTRLTVL.

As regards this clonotype: Sequence at one end of the junction differs from germline and may be a read error. The V call is TRBV4-2, the J call TRBJ1-1; D not resolved. This CDR3 region has 17 residues. From germline, CDR1 is LGHNA and CDR2 YNFKEQ. The CDR3 DNA reads as TGTGCCTGCAGCCAAGCCGCTCGTTCAGGAGATAACACTGAAGCTTTCTTT. Protein product: CACSQAARSGDNTEAFF.

The chain links TRBV6-2 or TRBV6-3 to TRBJ2-1; TRBD2 matches at 8 bases. The CDR3 has 14 residues. The V gene end was trimmed by 6 bases and the J gene end by 6 bases; junction bases not matched to a gene: 7. CDR1 is MNHEY, CDR2 SVGEGT, per germline. This chain's CDR3 is CASRTGTRFNEQFF. The CDR3 bases are TGTGCCAGCAGAACCGGGACTAGGTTCAATGAGCAGTTCTTC.

The chain recombines TRBV20-1 with TRBJ2-3; TRBD2 might be the D (7 bases). The CDR3 loop spans 15 amino acids. Germline V gene sequence: CDR1 DFQATT, CDR2 SNEGSKA (reference sequence). V was pared by 5 bases and J by 2 bases, with 17 bases between. The CDR3 spells CSAVGGGRYTDTQYF. CDR3 in DNA: TGCAGTGCTGTAGGGGGGGGACGATACACAGATACGCAGTATTTT.

The gene calls are TRBV5-1 and TRBJ2-1, with 7 bases that match TRBD1. Germline V gene data show CDR1 as SGHRS and CDR2 as YFSETQ. The CDR3 totals 14 residues. Unmatched junction bases numbered 7, after V lost 2 bases and J lost 8 bases. The CDR3 nucleotides read TGCGCCAGCAGCTTACAGGGGAGCGTCGATGAGCAGTTCTTC. Its protein is CASSLQGSVDEQFF.

V is TRBV6-1 and J is TRBJ2-3, with a tentative D call TRBD1 (6 bases). This CDR3 has 14 residues. CDR1 and CDR2 from the germline V gene are MNHNS and SASEGT. Trimming removed 6 bases at V and 5 bases at J, with 15 bases between. The CDR3 loop is CASRRPGHLDTQYF. The CDR3, as DNA: TGTGCCAGCAGGCGCCCGGGACATTTAGATACGCAGTATTTT.

This clonotype was picked up a small number of times. The genes are TRBV7-8 and TRBJ2-2, with D unclear. This CDR3 has 14 residues. Germline assignment: CDR1 SGHVS and CDR2 FQNEAQ. Between the trimmed V and J ends, which lost 0 bases and 5 bases, there was a span of 7 bases. The CDR3 is CASSLASPTGELFF. DNA of the CDR3: TGTGCCAGCAGCTTAGCTTCCCCGACCGGGGAGCTGTTTTTT.

This chain links TRBV3-1 with TRBJ2-5; D perhaps matches TRBD1 (6 bases). Deletions cut 4 bases from V and 7 bases from J, with 19 bases between. The CDR3 sequence is 15 residues long. Germline V gene lookup returns CDR1 LGHDT and CDR2 YNNKEL (reference sequence). Here the CDR3 DNA reads TGTGCCAGCAGCCCTAATAGACAGGCCCTGGGGACCCAGTACTTC. Translation: CASSPNRQALGTQYF.

Only a few counts were recorded for this clonotype. The CDR3 DNA follows: TGTGCCAGCAGTGACAGCCCTGTGGACATAAGGAGCTCCTACAATGAGCAGTTCTTC. It translates to CASSDSPVDIRSSYNEQFF. V is TRBV2 and J is TRBJ2-1; a weak D match, TRBD1 (5 bases). Germline V gives CDR1 SNHLY, CDR2 FYNNEI. The V end lost 3 bases, the J end lost 0 bases, and 21 bases lay between the germline ends. CDR3 length: 19 amino acids.

The chain joins TRBV11-2 to TRBJ2-6; D remains ambiguous. V lost 5 bases and J 4 bases, leaving 12 bases between the germline ends. The CDR3 spans 15 residues. Germline-derived CDR1 and CDR2 are SGHAT and FQNNGV. In nucleotides, the CDR3 is TGTGCCAGCAGCCCTCTAAGAGCCGGGGCCAACGTCCTGACTTTC. As protein: CASSPLRAGANVLTF.

For this clonotype: Germline is not matched at one junction end, which may reflect a read error. The chain recombines TRBV12-3 or TRBV12-4 with TRBJ2-7, with TRBD2 matching over 10 bases. This CDR3 contains 17 residues. CDR3 loop: CASSLGLAGVSIYEQYF. CDR3 nucleotide sequence: TGTGCCAGCAGTTTAGGGCTAGCGGGGGTATCGATTTACGAGCAGTATTTC.